The 9 T cell receptor beta chains presented below share a single source sample, sequenced in a study of cytomegalovirus exposure and HLA in healthy donors. Produced via immunoSEQ multiplex PCR; TCRdb's table is partial and in-frame only. The table has approximately 180,000 clones, around nine tenths seen once. Sequenced input: PBMCs. The receptors derive from a woman in her twenties or thirties in good health and CMV-seronegative.

The gene calls are TRBV5-4 and TRBJ1-2; 7 nucleotides agree with TRBD1. With 4 bases clipped from V and 8 bases from J, the junction kept 11 bases outside the gene matches. CDR1 is SGHNT and CDR2 is YYREEE in the germline V gene (reference sequence). The CDR3 has 14 residues. Here the CDR3 reads CASSQSGQIIGYTF. Here the CDR3 DNA reads TGTGCCAGCAGCCAGTCGGGACAGATCATAGGCTACACCTTC.

This chain uses TRBV19 with TRBJ2-1; D possibly corresponds to TRBD2 (7 bases). The CDR3 totals 14 residues. The germline V gene encodes CDR1 LNHDA and CDR2 SQIVND (reference sequence). The germline V and J ends were trimmed by 5 bases and 10 bases, with 18 bases remaining between them. The CDR3 here is CASSVQGGGTEQFF. CDR3 nucleotide sequence: TGTGCCAGTAGTGTTCAGGGAGGGGGTACGGAGCAGTTCTTC.

This clone was counted once. The CDR3 is CASSQTNRGPETNQPQHF. CDR3 nucleotide sequence: TGTGCCAGCAGCCAAACTAACAGGGGGCCAGAGACCAATCAGCCCCAGCATTTT. The J gene is TRBJ1-5, the V gene TRBV5-4; TRBD1 agrees at 9 bases. The CDR3 covers 18 residues. V shed 4 bases, J shed 3 bases, and the junction held 14 bases outside the gene matches. CDR1 and CDR2 (germline): SGHNT, YYREEE (reference sequence).

V and J are TRBV25-1 and TRBJ1-3, with D unclear. This CDR3 is 11 amino acids long. Trimming removed 4 bases from V and 11 bases from J, with 9 bases in between. Germline CDR1 and CDR2: MGHDK and SYGVNS. CDR3 DNA sequence: TGTGCCAGCAGTGGGTCGAGGGCCATATATTTT. Protein product: CASSGSRAIYF.

The chain joins TRBV4-1 to TRBJ1-2; 10 bases agree with TRBD1. Germline V CDR1 and CDR2: MGHRA, YSYEKL. V gave up 3 bases and J gave up 8 bases; unmatched junction bases: 6. This CDR3 comprises 14 residues. CDR3 sequence: CASSHLGQGDGYTF. The CDR3 bases are TGCGCCAGCAGCCACTTAGGACAGGGGGACGGCTACACCTTC.

This chain links TRBV28 with TRBJ1-1, with D perhaps matching TRBD1 (5 bases). The germline CDR1 and CDR2 sequences are MDHEN and SYDVKM. This CDR3 is built from 14 residues. V lost 6 bases and J 3 bases, leaving 14 bases between the germline ends. The CDR3 DNA follows: TGTGCCAGCAGCCAGGGCGGTCTGTACACTGAAGCTTTCTTT. Protein product: CASSQGGLYTEAFF. Full variable domain (rest looked up from reference TRBV28 and TRBJ1-1): DVKVTQSSRYLVKRTGEKVFLECVQDMDHENMFWYRQDPGLGLRLIYFSYDVKMKEKGDIPEGYSVSREKKERFSLILESASTNQTSMYLCASSQGGLYTEAFFGQGTRLTVV.

This sequence joins TRBV7-2 and TRBJ1-1; 7 bases align to TRBD1. The CDR3 covers 14 residues. V gave up 3 bases and J gave up 5 bases; unmatched junction bases: 6. CDR1 SGHTA and CDR2 FQGNSA come from the germline V gene. CDR3 sequence (DNA): TGTGCCAGCAGCTTGGAGGGGGCAAAGACTGAAGCTTTCTTT. Encoded protein: CASSLEGAKTEAFF.

This clone was seen a handful of times. V usage is TRBV7-6 and J usage is TRBJ1-2, with a possible D match to TRBD1 (6 bases). This CDR3 contains 15 residues. CDR1 is SGHVS and CDR2 is FNYEAQ in the germline V gene. V was cut by 5 bases and J by 5 bases, with 18 bases left in between. CDR3 in DNA: TGTGCCAGCAGCGCCTTAACAGGGTACTCGTATGGCTACACCTTC. Protein: CASSALTGYSYGYTF.

J is TRBJ1-4 and V is TRBV27, with 8 bases fitting TRBD1. Germline trimming cut 7 bases from V and 6 bases from J; bases unmatched to any gene: 7. In germline, CDR1 is MNHEY, CDR2 SMNVEV (reference sequence). The CDR3 loop spans 14 amino acids. CDR3 protein: CASTSQGGYEKLFF. The CDR3 DNA sequence: TGTGCCAGCACCTCACAGGGGGGTTATGAAAAACTGTTTTTT. The variable domain in full, with the rest retrieved from reference TRBV27 and TRBJ1-4, is EAQVTQNPRYLITVTGKKLTVTCSQNMNHEYMSWYRQDPGLGLRQIYYSMNVEVTDKGDVPEGYKVSRKEKRNFPLILESPSPNQTSLYFCASTSQGGYEKLFFGSGTQLSVL.